The entry that follows covers one T cell receptor (beta chain) sequence. The data belong to a study of OX40 agonist ivuxolimab in advanced cancers. The V end was cut by 2 bases, the J end by 0 bases, with 11 bases between. Germline lookup yields CDR1 SGHTA and CDR2 FQGNSA. This CDR3 comprises 16 residues. The data were produced by immunoSEQ multiplex PCR, yet TCRdb's version contains in-frame clones alone and is incomplete. Here the sample spans over 20,000 clones, 65% to 90% being singletons. This clonotype was obtained from an adult with an advanced solid tumor such as melanoma, head and neck, liver or kidney cancer. The chain combines TRBV7-2 with TRBJ1-3; TRBD1 is a possible D gene (5 bases). Sequencing used CD4+ or CD8+ T cells sorted from blood, obtained in a trial of the OX40 agonist ivuxolimab. The CDR3 sequence: CASSLRGLGSGNTIYF. The CDR3 DNA reads TGTGCCAGCAGCTTACGGGGCTTGGGCTCTGGAAACACCATATATTTT.